This passage covers 20 T cell receptor beta chains from one sample sequenced in a study of human T cells and chemical hapten exposure. As to time point: pre-sensitization, week 0. The treatment is: therapeutic diphenylcyclopropenone sensitization with weekly scalp DPC. MiXCR was run by TCRdb on the RACE reads, yielding one entry per CDR3 protein. The sample shows around 380,000 distinct CDR3 sequences, 4.5% to 5.5% of them seen only once. The sequences come from whole blood, collected in connection with sensitization to the hapten diphenylcyclopropenone (DPC). Every receptor here comes from a woman under 30 with alopecia areata. Some clones in this sample may be carry-over from other donors' samples.

Many counts were recorded for this clonotype. The chain links TRBV6-5 to TRBJ1-5; a weak D match, TRBD1 (5 bases). The V gene's germline CDR1 is MNHEY and CDR2 SVGAGI. The CDR3 length is 19 residues. Trimming left V 0 bases short and J 2 bases short, with 20 bases between. In nucleotides, the CDR3 is TGTGCCAGCAGTTACTCATCACTTGGACATAACTCTCGCAATCAGCCCCAGCATTTT. It yields the protein CASSYSSLGHNSRNQPQHF.

This clonotype has at least ten counts. The CDR3 coding sequence is TGTGCCAGCAGCTCAAGACAGGGTTCAGCTGAAGCTTTCTTT. Amino acids: CASSSRQGSAEAFF. This chain links TRBV7-2 with TRBJ1-1; TRBD1 matches 7 bases. The junction had 8 bases not matched to a gene; V was cut back by 4 bases and J by 6 bases. This CDR3 has 14 amino acids. CDR1 is SGHTA and CDR2 is FQGNSA in the germline V gene.

This clonotype was counted between two and nine times. The chain recombines TRBV29-1 with TRBJ1-2; TRBD1 is a possible D gene (5 bases). The CDR3 totals 15 residues. CDR1 and CDR2 (germline): SQVTM, ANQGSEA. Trimming pared 3 bases from V and 4 bases from J, leaving 18 bases between. The CDR3 loop is CSVDRLGLGPYGYTF. The CDR3 DNA reads TGCAGCGTTGATAGGTTGGGGCTGGGTCCCTATGGCTACACCTTC.

This clonotype turned up a few times. This chain joins TRBV6-2 or TRBV6-3 and TRBJ2-5; D perhaps matches TRBD1 (6 bases). The germline gives CDR1 MNHEY, CDR2 SVGEGT. The CDR3 extends over 15 amino acids. Trimming left V 2 bases short and J 5 bases short, with 15 bases between. The CDR3 reads CASSYVQGIGETQYF. The CDR3 DNA follows: TGTGCCAGCAGTTACGTACAGGGTATAGGGGAGACCCAGTACTTC.

The chain carries TRBV29-1 and TRBJ1-1; unclear D gene. The V gene lost 7 bases and the J gene lost 0 bases, with 12 bases spanning the gap. Germline V gene lookup returns CDR1 SQVTM and CDR2 ANQGSEA. The CDR3 is made up of 13 amino acids. The DNA for the CDR3 is TGCAGCGGGCTGGGGAGGATGAACACTGAAGCTTTCTTT. As protein: CSGLGRMNTEAFF.

This clonotype was detected a few times. This chain joins TRBV2 and TRBJ2-7; TRBD2 might be the D (6 bases). Trimming left V 4 bases short and J 7 bases short, with 20 bases between. Germline lookup yields CDR1 SNHLY and CDR2 FYNNEI. This CDR3 spans 15 amino acids. CDR3 coding DNA: TGTGCCAGCAGTGGATTAACCCCCGGGACTGGGGAGCAGTACTTC. As protein: CASSGLTPGTGEQYF.

This clonotype was observed at least ten times. This chain joins TRBV11-2 and TRBJ2-3; D is ambiguous. Trimming took 1 base from V and 3 from J, leaving 17 bases between them. This CDR3 is 17 amino acids long. Germline V gene lookup returns CDR1 SGHAT and CDR2 FQNNGV. The CDR3 loop is CASSLAGGLFFTDTQYF. CDR3 coding DNA: TGTGCCAGCAGCTTAGCTGGTGGTCTGTTTTTTACAGATACGCAGTATTTT.

There are many counts of this clonotype. The chain combines TRBV15 with TRBJ2-3, with TRBD2 identical over 9 bases. Germline CDR1 LNHNV, CDR2 YYDKDF (reference sequence). The V segment lost 3 bases and the J segment 4 bases; nucleotides outside the gene matches: 2. The length of the CDR3 is 14 residues. CDR3 region: CATSRERGADTQYF. As DNA, the CDR3 is TGTGCCACCAGCAGGGAGCGGGGGGCAGATACGCAGTATTTT.

This clonotype was seen ten or more times. This chain links TRBV20-1 with TRBJ2-1; D uncertain. Germline CDR1 DFQATT, CDR2 SNEGSKA (reference sequence). The CDR3 consists of 15 residues. The V end lost 7 bases, the J end lost 7 bases, and 23 bases lay between the germline ends. CDR3 sequence reads: CSVTSPRNPINEQFF. The DNA of the CDR3 is TGCAGTGTCACTTCTCCTAGGAACCCGATAAATGAGCAGTTCTTC.

The rearrangement uses TRBV12-3 or TRBV12-4 and TRBJ1-1; no clear D gene. The ends were cut back, 8 bases at V and 5 bases at J, with 12 bases in the middle. This CDR3 spans 12 amino acids. The CDR3 region is CASRWGWTEAFF. The CDR3 nucleotides read TGTGCCAGCCGCTGGGGATGGACTGAAGCTTTCTTT.

This clonotype has at least ten counts. The chain carries TRBV5-1 and TRBJ1-2; D is ambiguous. Germline V gene data show CDR1 as SGHRS and CDR2 as YFSETQ. The V gene lost 0 bases and the J gene lost 8 bases, with 11 bases spanning the gap. The CDR3 totals 13 residues. CDR3 coding DNA: TGCGCCAGCAGCTTGGGGCGCGATGGCGGCTACACCTTC. It yields the protein CASSLGRDGGYTF. The variable domain in full, completed from reference TRBV5-1 and TRBJ1-2, reads KAGVTQTPRYLIKTRGQQVTLSCSPISGHRSVSWYQQTPGQGLQFLFEYFSETQRNKGNFPGRFSGRQFSNSRSEMNVSTLELGDSALYLCASSLGRDGGYTFGSGTRLTVV.

This clonotype occurred many times. This chain uses TRBV20-1 with TRBJ2-7; 11 bases agree with TRBD2. Germline CDR1 DFQATT, CDR2 SNEGSKA (reference sequence). The CDR3 is made up of 16 amino acids. V lost 0 bases and J lost 3; bases outside the gene matches: 7. As DNA, the CDR3 is TGCAGTGCTAGAGAAGATAGCGGGGGGGATATCTACGAGCAGTACTTC. This encodes CSAREDSGGDIYEQYF.

The gene calls are TRBV6-6 and TRBJ1-1, with a tentative D call TRBD1 (5 bases). The V and J ends lost 9 bases and 4 bases respectively, with 15 bases between them. Germline V gene sequence: CDR1 MNHNY, CDR2 SVGAGI (reference sequence). The CDR3 is 13 residues long. The CDR3 reads CASSMGVITEAFF. The CDR3 coding sequence is TGTGCCAGTAGCATGGGGGTCATCACTGAAGCTTTCTTT.

This clonotype was found many times. The DNA is left out, because the CDR3 cannot be placed on it with certainty; the CDR3 is given as TCRdb lists it. V gene TRBV24-1 combines with J gene TRBJ1-5. Looked up from germline, CDR1 is KGHDR and CDR2 is SFDVKD. The CDR3 adds up to 17 amino acids, both ends counted. The CDR3 loop is CATSDLAQARSNQPQHF.

V and J are TRBV15 and TRBJ2-5; unclear D gene. This CDR3 has 12 residues. CDR1 is LNHNV, CDR2 YYDKDF, per germline (reference sequence). V was clipped by 3 bases and J by 2 bases, with 4 bases between them. CDR3 sequence (DNA): TGTGCCACCAGCAGGGATCAAGAGACCCAGTACTTC. As protein: CATSRDQETQYF.

This clonotype turned up a few times. This chain joins TRBV18 and TRBJ2-1, with D possibly called TRBD1 or TRBD2 (6 bases each). Germline CDR1 reads KGHSH; CDR2 reads LQKENI. The CDR3 sequence is 13 residues long. Trimming took off 2 bases at V and 12 bases at J, with 14 bases between the two ends. The CDR3 protein is CASSPFPGARQFF. DNA for the CDR3: TGTGCCAGCTCACCATTTCCGGGGGCACGGCAGTTCTTC.

This clonotype was observed many times. CDR3 amino acids: CASSYLTGAYEQYF. As DNA, the CDR3 is TGTGCCAGCAGTTATCTTACAGGGGCCTACGAGCAGTACTTC. The V call is TRBV27, the J call TRBJ2-7; TRBD1 aligns across 7 bases. The CDR3 consists of 14 residues. V dropped 4 bases and J dropped 2; count of bases not matched to a gene: 5. The germline CDR1 and CDR2 sequences are MNHEY and SMNVEV (reference sequence).

This clonotype was observed a few times. Germline is not matched at one junction end, which may reflect a read error. The chain links TRBV7-9 to TRBJ1-1; D gene unclear. Germline V lookup: CDR1 SEHNR, CDR2 FQNEAQ (reference sequence). This CDR3 has 13 residues. The CDR3 DNA reads as TGTGCCAGCAGCTTAGAGGGAACAACTGGAGCTTTCTTT. This sequence encodes CASSLEGTTGAFF.

Turning to this clonotype: Since a much larger clone is just one base distant, this may be a read error. The rearrangement uses TRBV6-5 and TRBJ1-4; TRBD1 is a possible D gene (5 bases). CDR1 and CDR2 from the germline V gene are MNHEY and SVGAGI. This CDR3 comprises 19 residues. Written as DNA, the CDR3 is TGTGCCACCAGTTACGTCGAGGCCATCGGGGCAGGTCCTAATGAAAAACTGTTTTTT. Translated: CATSYVEAIGAGPNEKLFF.

This clonotype was found a few times. The chain has TRBV28 and TRBJ2-5, with 7 nucleotides matching TRBD2. The CDR3 runs to 12 residues. Germline V lookup: CDR1 MDHEN, CDR2 SYDVKM. V was pared by 8 bases and J by 5 bases, with 5 bases of the junction left unmatched. CDR3 in amino acids: CASCRGVETQYF. The CDR3, as DNA: TGTGCCAGCTGTCGGGGGGTGGAGACCCAGTACTTC. Together with reference TRBV28 and TRBJ2-5, the CDR3 gives the full variable domain: DVKVTQSSRYLVKRTGEKVFLECVQDMDHENMFWYRQDPGLGLRLIYFSYDVKMKEKGDIPEGYSVSREKKERFSLILESASTNQTSMYLCASCRGVETQYFGPGTRLLVL.